This T cell receptor (beta chain) was documented in a study of cytomegalovirus exposure and HLA in healthy donors. Study observations and caveats: An Asian-associated ancestry cluster reportedly showed fewer N-insertions than the roughly 670-donor mean in a later analysis. Solely CMV serostatus was available to characterize immune exposure.

The PCR made use of 60 Vbeta and 13 Jbeta primers. Repertoires were generated with immunoSEQ multiplex PCR, while TCRdb's copy carries only in-frame clones and drops some. The table records some 180,000 clones, around 85% of them present only once. In the case of this clone: The antigen is undetermined.

The V end lost 0 bases, the J end lost 4 bases, and 16 bases lay between the germline ends. The CDR3 spans 17 residues. Per germline, CDR1 LGHNA and CDR2 YNFKEQ. This clonotype was sampled from a woman between 45 and 60 years old in good health and CMV-seronegative. Sequencing used PBMCs. The chain recombines TRBV4-2 with TRBJ1-3; D is uncertain. The CDR3 coding sequence is TGTGCCAGCAGCCAAGATCAAGGAGGCTTCGGAGGAAACACCATATATTTT. It encodes CASSQDQGGFGGNTIYF.